A single T cell receptor (beta chain) is shown here with its context. As yet, its antigen is unknown. The CDR3 sequence is 14 residues long. V was trimmed by 2 bases and J by 4 bases, leaving 12 bases between them. CDR1 is SGHNT, CDR2 YYREEE, per germline (reference sequence). The source of the sample is a study of cytomegalovirus exposure and HLA in healthy donors. Some clones are missing from TCRdb's copy, which holds only in-frame ones; the method was immunoSEQ multiplex PCR. The data show almost 75,000 clones, around four fifths seen once. Study-wide results and caveats: The study flagged fewer than 200 TCR beta chains as cytomegalovirus-associated.

This clonotype was sampled from a man aged 25 to 40 in good health and CMV-seronegative. Material: PBMCs. This rearrangement joins TRBV5-4 to TRBJ1-2; D gene ambiguous. CDR3 loop: CASSFEGFGYGYTF. In nucleotides, the CDR3 is TGTGCCAGCAGCTTCGAGGGCTTTGGCTATGGCTACACCTTC.